These 15 T cell receptor beta chains originate from one sample sequenced in a study of blood T cell repertoires in COVID-19. Profiled with immunoSEQ multiplex PCR; TCRdb holds only in-frame clones, not every one. Here the sample spans roughly 400,000 clones, around 91% being singletons. The sample was PBMCs or T cells enriched from blood (not recorded which). Receptors were obtained from a man aged 25 to 40 who had recovered from COVID-19.

This sequence joins TRBV27 and TRBJ1-1; unclear D gene. The CDR3 loop spans 14 amino acids. The germline V and J ends were trimmed by 2 bases and 3 bases, with 10 bases remaining between them. Germline CDR1 is MNHEY and CDR2 is SMNVEV (reference sequence). The CDR3 bases are TGTGCCAGCAGTTTAATGGGAGTAGACACTGAAGCTTTCTTT. This encodes CASSLMGVDTEAFF.

This sequence joins TRBV29-1 and TRBJ1-1, with D possibly being TRBD1 (5 bases). Trimming removed 7 bases from V and 3 bases from J, with 15 bases in between. There are 13 residues in the CDR3. Germline V lookup: CDR1 SQVTM, CDR2 ANQGSEA. The CDR3 DNA sequence: TGCAGCGCCGAGCGGGGGGAGGACACTGAAGCTTTCTTT. Protein: CSAERGEDTEAFF.

This clone showed up just a few times. The chain couples TRBV28 to TRBJ1-3; D is ambiguous. V was cut by 10 bases and J by 3 bases, with 13 bases left in between. This CDR3 contains 13 residues. The germline gives CDR1 MDHEN, CDR2 SYDVKM. This CDR3 is CATTRGSGNTIYF. In DNA, the CDR3 is TGTGCCACCACCCGTGGCAGTGGAAACACCATATATTTT.

Here the CDR3 reads CASSHWGQVGWTNEKLFF. CDR3 nucleotides: TGTGCCAGCAGCCATTGGGGACAGGTGGGCTGGACTAATGAAAAACTGTTTTTT. The rearrangement uses TRBV3-1 (or the pseudogene TRBV3-2) and TRBJ1-4; the match to TRBD1 covers 8 bases. V lost 3 bases and J lost 2; bases outside the gene matches: 11. CDR3 length: 18 residues. CDR1 LGHDT and CDR2 YNNKEL come from the germline V gene (reference sequence).

This rearrangement joins TRBV27 to TRBJ1-5, with 12 bases that match TRBD1. Germline V gene data show CDR1 as MNHEY and CDR2 as SMNVEV (reference sequence). Unmatched junction bases numbered 5, after V lost 4 bases and J lost 7 bases. The CDR3 totals 15 residues. In nucleotides, the CDR3 is TGTGCCAGCAGTTCCGGGACAGGGGGCCGGCAGCCCCAGCATTTT. Protein sequence: CASSSGTGGRQPQHF.

This clone was observed once. The chain employs TRBV28 and TRBJ1-1; D remains ambiguous. CDR3 length: 14 amino acids. With 5 bases removed from V and 1 base from J, the gap between germline ends came to 11 bases. The germline CDR1 and CDR2 sequences are MDHEN and SYDVKM. This CDR3 is CASSRALANTEAFF. CDR3 DNA sequence: TGTGCCAGCAGTCGAGCACTCGCGAACACTGAAGCTTTCTTT.

The CDR3 spells CASSRGLLGETQYF. The CDR3 bases are TGTGCCAGCTCACGCGGCCTCCTGGGAGAGACCCAGTACTTC. V is TRBV18 and J is TRBJ2-5; no firm D call. Deletions cut 4 bases from V and 4 bases from J, with 13 bases between. The germline V gene encodes CDR1 KGHSH and CDR2 LQKENI. The CDR3 runs 14 residues.

This chain connects TRBV28 to TRBJ2-7, with 10 bases matching TRBD1. V was pared by 5 bases and J by 7 bases, with 14 bases of the junction left unmatched. Germline loops: CDR1 MDHEN, CDR2 SYDVKM. The CDR3 runs to 16 residues. CDR3 residues: CASSTPLGTGAGEQYF. The CDR3, as DNA: TGTGCCAGCAGTACCCCCCTCGGGACAGGGGCCGGAGAGCAGTACTTC. Variable domain in full (rest from reference TRBV28 and TRBJ2-7): DVKVTQSSRYLVKRTGEKVFLECVQDMDHENMFWYRQDPGLGLRLIYFSYDVKMKEKGDIPEGYSVSREKKERFSLILESASTNQTSMYLCASSTPLGTGAGEQYFGPGTRLTVT.

The chain joins TRBV28 to TRBJ2-1; TRBD2 aligns across 7 bases. CDR1 and CDR2 (germline): MDHEN, SYDVKM. V was clipped by 6 bases and J by 8 bases; unmatched bases: 7. This CDR3 region has 13 residues. CDR3 sequence reads: CASRPVGGDEQFF. For the CDR3, the DNA is TGTGCCAGCAGGCCGGTTGGGGGGGATGAGCAGTTCTTC.

CDR3 bases: TGTGCCAGCAGCAGAGGGATCCAGAACTATGGCTACACCTTC. Protein product: CASSRGIQNYGYTF. The chain combines TRBV9 with TRBJ1-2; no reliable D call. From germline, CDR1 is SGDLS and CDR2 YYNGEE. Trimming cost V 4 bases and J 2 bases, with 12 bases left between them. The CDR3 consists of 14 residues.

The chain carries TRBV12-3 or TRBV12-4 and TRBJ1-2, with D unclear. This CDR3 contains 13 residues. V shed 5 bases and J shed 3 bases, with 10 bases lying between them. The CDR3, as DNA: TGTGCCAGCAGTCTTAACACCTACTATGGCTACACCTTC. Translating gives CASSLNTYYGYTF.

This clone was seen only once. CDR3 loop: CASSPGTSRNGYTF. CDR3 DNA: TGTGCCAGCAGTCCGGGGACATCGAGGAATGGCTACACCTTC. The gene calls are TRBV28 and TRBJ1-2, with a weak D call TRBD1 (6 bases). V lost 5 bases to trimming and J lost 6 bases, with 16 bases between them. This CDR3 region has 14 residues. Per germline, CDR1 MDHEN and CDR2 SYDVKM.

The chain has TRBV4-2 and TRBJ2-3, with D maybe TRBD2 (6 bases). Germline values: CDR1 LGHNA, CDR2 YNFKEQ. V was pared by 8 bases and J by 6 bases, with 15 bases between. This CDR3 comprises 13 residues. The CDR3 nucleotides read TGTGCCAGCTCGGGGGAGCTGTGGGATACGCAGTATTTT. This gives the protein CASSGELWDTQYF.

This clone is a singleton in its sample. This chain connects TRBV19 to TRBJ1-2; D uncertain. The CDR3 has 14 amino acids. Trimming took off 4 bases at V and 7 bases at J, with 16 bases between the two ends. The germline gives CDR1 LNHDA, CDR2 SQIVND (reference sequence). The CDR3 region is CASSSRFEEGGYTF. DNA of the CDR3: TGTGCCAGTAGTAGTAGATTTGAGGAGGGTGGCTACACCTTC.

The chain couples TRBV20-1 to TRBJ2-1; 13 positions agree with TRBD2. Per the germline V gene, CDR1 is DFQATT and CDR2 is SNEGSKA (reference sequence). The CDR3 is 15 amino acids. Trimming at V came to 3 bases and at J to 5 bases, leaving 4 bases not matched to a gene. The CDR3 region is CSASLGTSGNNEQFF. The CDR3 coding sequence is TGCAGTGCTAGTCTCGGGACTAGCGGGAACAATGAGCAGTTCTTC.